The clone carrying this T cell receptor (beta chain) has a single count. The antigen is undetermined. This specimen comes from a study of T cell responses to AZD1222 COVID-19 vaccine. Overall study findings and caveats: It was only after the peak T cell response that any repertoires were sampled. The sample set comprised mostly white British donors with more females, and clonal diversity was possibly underestimated. Recipients of two AZD1222 doses showed rising Spike-specific TCR breadth and depth.

TCRdb's table, derived via immunoSEQ multiplex PCR, lists solely in-frame clones and lacks some. Here the sample spans approximately 220,000 clones, roughly 91% being singletons. Germline lookup yields CDR1 LGHDT and CDR2 YNNKEL (reference sequence). The CDR3 is made up of 14 amino acids. V was cut by 2 bases and J by 4 bases, with 9 bases left in between. Sequenced material: peripheral blood, taken on day 0 of MenACWY control vaccination. The V and J genes are TRBV3-1 (or the pseudogene TRBV3-2) and TRBJ1-5; D possibly corresponds to TRBD1 (6 bases). The receptor was isolated from an adult in good health. DNA of the CDR3: TGTGCCAGCAGCCAACAGGGGAGGAATCAGCCCCAGCATTTT. Amino acid sequence: CASSQQGRNQPQHF.